A single sample gave rise to the 9 T cell receptor beta chains below, sequenced in a study of blood T cell repertoires in COVID-19. Clones were read by immunoSEQ multiplex PCR, and TCRdb kept only the in-frame ones, dropping some. Among 200,000 to 250,000 clones listed, around nine tenths were seen once. The specimen was peripheral blood. The receptors come from a woman aged 18 to 35 who had recovered from COVID-19.

The genes are TRBV27 and TRBJ1-1, with D possibly TRBD1 on 6 matching bases. The CDR3 has 15 residues. Trimming shortened V by 2 bases and J by 0 bases, and 10 bases separated the two germline ends. Germline loops: CDR1 MNHEY, CDR2 SMNVEV (reference sequence). The DNA of the CDR3 is TGTGCCAGCAGTTTAATCTCAGGGGTGAACACTGAAGCTTTCTTT. Encoded protein: CASSLISGVNTEAFF.

The chain links TRBV30 to TRBJ1-1, with D unclear. Germline lookup yields CDR1 GTSNPN and CDR2 SVGIG (reference sequence). The CDR3 sequence is 13 residues long. V lost 2 bases, J lost 7 bases, and 14 bases lay in between. CDR3 in DNA: TGTGCCTGGAGTTTTGGGAGTGGGGATGAAGCTTTCTTT. Translation: CAWSFGSGDEAFF.

CDR3 nucleotide sequence: TGTGCCAGCAGTTTAGAGGGAATTTATGGTGCCGGGGAGCTGTTTTTT. This codes for CASSLEGIYGAGELFF. V usage is TRBV27 and J usage is TRBJ2-2, with TRBD2 as a possible D gene (5 bases). This CDR3 contains 16 residues. V was trimmed by 2 bases and J by 6 bases, leaving 16 bases between them. Per germline, CDR1 MNHEY and CDR2 SMNVEV (reference sequence).

This clone showed up just a few times. The chain employs TRBV5-1 and TRBJ1-1; tentatively, D is TRBD1 (5 bases). Looked up from germline, CDR1 is SGHRS and CDR2 is YFSETQ. V dropped 4 bases and J dropped 5 bases, with 15 bases sitting between them. The CDR3 totals 14 residues. CDR3 sequence: CASSRLSRVTEAFF. For the CDR3, the DNA is TGCGCCAGCAGCCGCCTATCCAGGGTGACTGAAGCTTTCTTT.

The V and J genes are TRBV7-9 and TRBJ2-5; TRBD1 agrees at 7 bases. Germline V gives CDR1 SEHNR, CDR2 FQNEAQ (reference sequence). The length of the CDR3 is 14 residues. The V gene end was trimmed by 5 bases and the J gene end by 1 base; junction bases not matched to a gene: 4. The CDR3 loop reads CASSAQGIQETQYF. CDR3 DNA: TGTGCCAGCAGCGCACAGGGGATCCAAGAGACCCAGTACTTC.

The rearrangement links TRBV10-3 to TRBJ1-1; TRBD1 matches at 10 bases. CDR1 is ENHRY, CDR2 SYGVKD, per germline. This CDR3 contains 13 residues. Trimming took 2 bases from V and 11 from J; bases not matched to a gene: 5. In DNA form, the CDR3 reads TGTGCCATCAGTGAGCACGACAGGGGGCAGGCTTTCTTT. Protein sequence: CAISEHDRGQAFF.

V and J are TRBV30 and TRBJ1-5; D uncertain. This CDR3 comprises 15 residues. V dropped 0 bases and J dropped 0 bases, with 9 bases sitting between them. Germline lookup yields CDR1 GTSNPN and CDR2 SVGIG (reference sequence). DNA of the CDR3: TGTGCCTGGAGTGTACGAGAGTATAGCAATCAGCCCCAGCATTTT. Translated: CAWSVREYSNQPQHF.

The chain joins TRBV2 to TRBJ2-1; 9 nucleotides agree with TRBD2. CDR1 SNHLY and CDR2 FYNNEI come from the germline V gene. This CDR3 has 15 amino acids. With 2 bases clipped from V and 14 bases from J, the junction kept 13 bases outside the gene matches. The CDR3 is CASSESSGTIAGEFF. The CDR3 nucleotides read TGTGCCAGCAGTGAAAGCTCCGGGACTATAGCGGGAGAGTTCTTC.

The rearrangement links TRBV5-1 to TRBJ2-7, with 12 bases aligning to TRBD2. CDR1 is SGHRS, CDR2 YFSETQ, per germline. V shed 7 bases, J shed 7 bases, and the junction held 9 bases outside the gene matches. The CDR3 has 14 residues. CDR3 residues: CASGRLAGAGEQYF. In DNA, the CDR3 is TGCGCCAGCGGACGACTAGCGGGAGCGGGGGAGCAGTACTTC.